The T cell receptor (beta chain) under discussion was sequenced for a study of T cells after posttransplantation cyclophosphamide. The CDR3 is 15 residues long. V was pared by 5 bases and J by 6 bases, with 13 bases of the junction left unmatched. Germline CDR1 is SGHNT and CDR2 is YYREEE (reference sequence). This clone was counted only a few times. TCRdb's copy holds only in-frame clones and misses some; the assay was immunoSEQ multiplex PCR. Altogether approximately 40,000 clones were found in the sample, and no singletons occur. This chain joins TRBV5-4 and TRBJ2-7; 8 bases fit TRBD2. The clonotype was recovered from a man aged 35-49 years in good health, CMV-negative, and a related stem cell transplant donor. Sequencing was performed on PBMCs. CDR3 coding DNA: TGTGCCAGCAGATCGGACCGGGAGGGGTTTGCCGAGCAGTACGTC. Its protein product is CASRSDREGFAEQYV.